Listed below are T cell receptor beta chains from one sample, sequenced in a study of T cell responses to AZD1222 COVID-19 vaccine. Profiled with immunoSEQ multiplex PCR; TCRdb holds only in-frame clones, not every one. The data show 150,000 to 200,000 clones, 94% seen once. The sample in question was peripheral blood, obtained 28 days after the second AZD1222 dose. These receptors all stem from an adult who received the AZD1222 COVID-19 vaccine. Each CDR3 is given with its conserved first and last residue. D genes are given only for firm matches. Size tells how often a clone was seen (once, few, many) or the class of an expanded clone, and some rows leave it out.

j_call: TRBJ2-1
d_call: NA
v_call: TRBV19
clone_size: NA
cdr3_nt: TGTGCCAGTACTTCCTCCCTTGTGTCTGGTGAGCAGTTCTTC
cdr3_aa: CASTSSLVSGEQFF

j_call: TRBJ2-5
d_call: NA
v_call: TRBV6-2/TRBV6-3
clone_size: NA
cdr3_nt: TGTGCCAGCAGTTACCTCCAGGGGCAACAAGAGACCCAGTACTTC
cdr3_aa: CASSYLQGQQETQYF

j_call: TRBJ1-5
d_call: NA
v_call: TRBV19
clone_size: NA
cdr3_nt: TGTGCCAGTAGTATTCGCCAACAGCCCCAGCATTTT
cdr3_aa: CASSIRQQPQHF

j_call: TRBJ2-4
d_call: NA
v_call: TRBV4-1
clone_size: NA
cdr3_nt: TGCGCCAGCAGCCAAGATCGGGTGGGGGGAGCCAAAAACATTCAGTACTTC
cdr3_aa: CASSQDRVGGAKNIQYF

j_call: TRBJ2-1
d_call: TRBD2
v_call: TRBV27
clone_size: NA
cdr3_nt: TGTGCCAGCAGTCTCCTAGGCGGGAGCCTCTACAATGAGCAGTTCTTC
cdr3_aa: CASSLLGGSLYNEQFF

j_call: TRBJ1-1
d_call: NA
v_call: TRBV3-1/TRBV3-2
clone_size: NA
cdr3_nt: TGTGCCAGCAGCCCACTCTTGGCGAACACTGAAGCTTTCTTT
cdr3_aa: CASSPLLANTEAFF

j_call: TRBJ1-2
d_call: NA
v_call: TRBV30
clone_size: NA
cdr3_nt: TGTGCCTGGAGTCCAGGACAGACTACTAGCGGCTACACCTTC
cdr3_aa: CAWSPGQTTSGYTF

j_call: TRBJ2-7
d_call: TRBD2
v_call: TRBV5-4
clone_size: NA
cdr3_nt: TGTGCCAGCAGGGGTGGTATAGCGGGTCTCTCCTACGAGCAGTACTTC
cdr3_aa: CASRGGIAGLSYEQYF

j_call: TRBJ1-2
d_call: TRBD1
v_call: TRBV2
clone_size: NA
cdr3_nt: TGTGCCAGCAGTTCGGAGGTAACAGGGGCCTATGGCTACACCTTC
cdr3_aa: CASSSEVTGAYGYTF

j_call: TRBJ2-1
d_call: TRBD2
v_call: TRBV6-5
clone_size: NA
cdr3_nt: TGTGCCAGCAGTCCTTTGGCTAGCGGGAGTGAGCAGTTCTTC
cdr3_aa: CASSPLASGSEQFF

j_call: TRBJ2-1
d_call: NA
v_call: TRBV5-1
clone_size: NA
cdr3_nt: NA
cdr3_aa: CASSLAVASGSGRGFF

j_call: TRBJ1-3
d_call: TRBD1
v_call: TRBV7-7
clone_size: NA
cdr3_nt: TGTGCCAGCAGCCCAGGGGGGTTAAGTTTCTCAGGAAACACCATATATTTT
cdr3_aa: CASSPGGLSFSGNTIYF

j_call: TRBJ1-2
d_call: TRBD1
v_call: TRBV14
clone_size: NA
cdr3_nt: TGTGCCAGCAGCCCGACAGGGGGCCCGTTGGAGTATGGCTACACCTTC
cdr3_aa: CASSPTGGPLEYGYTF

j_call: TRBJ1-5
d_call: NA
v_call: TRBV11-2
clone_size: NA
cdr3_nt: TGTGCCAGCAGCTTAGGTGGTCTTGAGCCCCAGCATTTT
cdr3_aa: CASSLGGLEPQHF

j_call: TRBJ2-7
d_call: NA
v_call: TRBV6-5
clone_size: NA
cdr3_nt: TGTGCCAGCAGTCACCAGACGGGTTCCGAGCAGTACTTC
cdr3_aa: CASSHQTGSEQYF

j_call: TRBJ2-7
d_call: TRBD1
v_call: TRBV5-1
clone_size: NA
cdr3_nt: TGCGCCAGCAGCTTGGACAGGGGGAAGGACGAGCAGTACTTC
cdr3_aa: CASSLDRGKDEQYF

j_call: TRBJ2-7
d_call: NA
v_call: TRBV5-6
clone_size: NA
cdr3_nt: TGTGCCAGCAGCTTGGCGGGACGGTCCTACGAGCAGTACTTC
cdr3_aa: CASSLAGRSYEQYF

j_call: TRBJ2-3
d_call: NA
v_call: TRBV9
clone_size: NA
cdr3_nt: TGTGCCAGCAGCGTATACGGGGACACAGATACGCAGTATTTT
cdr3_aa: CASSVYGDTDTQYF

j_call: TRBJ2-1
d_call: NA
v_call: TRBV10-2
clone_size: NA
cdr3_nt: TGCGCCAGCCGGGCCCTCAACAGTGAGCAGTTCTTC
cdr3_aa: CASRALNSEQFF

j_call: TRBJ1-3
d_call: NA
v_call: TRBV4-1
clone_size: NA
cdr3_nt: TGCGCCAGCAGCCACCCCGCGCTCTCGAAGGGAAACACCATATATTTT
cdr3_aa: CASSHPALSKGNTIYF

j_call: TRBJ2-1
d_call: TRBD1
v_call: TRBV7-9
clone_size: NA
cdr3_nt: TGTGCCAGCAGCTGGACAGGGGGAAATGAGCAGTTCTTC
cdr3_aa: CASSWTGGNEQFF

j_call: TRBJ1-3
d_call: NA
v_call: TRBV5-5
clone_size: NA
cdr3_nt: TGTGCCAGCAGTTCGATTTTTCCGACTACAAGCTCTGGAAACACCATATATTTT
cdr3_aa: CASSSIFPTTSSGNTIYF

j_call: TRBJ1-5
d_call: NA
v_call: TRBV6-2/TRBV6-3
clone_size: NA
cdr3_nt: TGTGCCAGCAGTTACACCGGGGGGTGGGGTCAGCCCCAGCATTTT
cdr3_aa: CASSYTGGWGQPQHF

j_call: TRBJ2-7
d_call: NA
v_call: TRBV6-2/TRBV6-3
clone_size: NA
cdr3_nt: TGTGCCAGCAGTTACTCGCCAGGGCGCCTAGAGCAGTACTTC
cdr3_aa: CASSYSPGRLEQYF

j_call: TRBJ2-3
d_call: NA
v_call: TRBV19
clone_size: NA
cdr3_nt: TGTGCCAGTGAGGTGGGCGGGACAGATACGCAGTATTTT
cdr3_aa: CASEVGGTDTQYF

j_call: TRBJ2-1
d_call: NA
v_call: TRBV9
clone_size: NA
cdr3_nt: TGTGCCAGCAGCGTAGCGGGAGCGGTTAAGGGCAATGAGCAGTTCTTC
cdr3_aa: CASSVAGAVKGNEQFF

j_call: TRBJ2-2
d_call: TRBD1
v_call: TRBV27
clone_size: NA
cdr3_nt: TGTGCCAGCAGTATCCAGACAGGGACCGGGGAGCTGTTTTTT
cdr3_aa: CASSIQTGTGELFF

j_call: TRBJ2-1
d_call: NA
v_call: TRBV9
clone_size: NA
cdr3_nt: TGTGCCAGCAGCGATGAGGGTGAGCAGTTCTTC
cdr3_aa: CASSDEGEQFF

j_call: TRBJ1-1
d_call: NA
v_call: TRBV6-2/TRBV6-3
clone_size: once
cdr3_nt: TGTGCCAGCAGTTACTCTGCCCCAGGGACTGAAGCTTTCTTT
cdr3_aa: CASSYSAPGTEAFF

j_call: TRBJ1-5
d_call: NA
v_call: TRBV10-3
clone_size: once
cdr3_nt: TGTGCCATCAGTGAAGGGGGTCAGCCCCAGCATTTT
cdr3_aa: CAISEGGQPQHF

j_call: TRBJ1-2
d_call: TRBD1
v_call: TRBV5-1
clone_size: NA
cdr3_nt: TGCGCCAGCAGCTTGTGGGGGACAGGGGTTTCGGTCTTCTATGGCTACACCTTC
cdr3_aa: CASSLWGTGVSVFYGYTF

j_call: TRBJ1-2
d_call: NA
v_call: TRBV4-1
clone_size: NA
cdr3_nt: TGCGCCAGCAGCCAAGATACGAGACTCCCAACCGCCCTCTATGGCTACACCTTC
cdr3_aa: CASSQDTRLPTALYGYTF

j_call: TRBJ1-1
d_call: NA
v_call: TRBV5-8
clone_size: NA
cdr3_nt: TGTGCCAGCAGCTCCCGGCCGGGTGAAGCTTTCTTT
cdr3_aa: CASSSRPGEAFF

j_call: TRBJ1-2
d_call: NA
v_call: TRBV19
clone_size: once
cdr3_nt: TGTGCCAGTAGTAGCTGGCAGAACTATGGCTACACCTTC
cdr3_aa: CASSSWQNYGYTF

j_call: TRBJ2-7
d_call: NA
v_call: TRBV19
clone_size: NA
cdr3_nt: TGTGCCAGTAGTAGCAGGGGTCAGTCCTACGAGCAGTACTTC
cdr3_aa: CASSSRGQSYEQYF

j_call: TRBJ1-1
d_call: TRBD1
v_call: TRBV28
clone_size: NA
cdr3_nt: TGTGCCAGCGGACAGGGCCTCGAGGAAGCTTTCTTT
cdr3_aa: CASGQGLEEAFF

j_call: TRBJ1-4
d_call: NA
v_call: TRBV4-3
clone_size: NA
cdr3_nt: TGCGCCAGCAGCCAAGGGGACAAGGAAAAACTGTTTTTT
cdr3_aa: CASSQGDKEKLFF

j_call: TRBJ2-7
d_call: TRBD2
v_call: TRBV7-9
clone_size: NA
cdr3_nt: TGTGCCAGCAGGGCTATGCACGGGGGGGCTTTTTACGAGCAGTACTTC
cdr3_aa: CASRAMHGGAFYEQYF

j_call: TRBJ1-4
d_call: TRBD1
v_call: TRBV7-7
clone_size: once
cdr3_nt: TGTGCCAGCAGTGTCGGGACAGGGAATGAAAAACTGTTTTTT
cdr3_aa: CASSVGTGNEKLFF

j_call: TRBJ1-1
d_call: NA
v_call: TRBV5-4
clone_size: NA
cdr3_nt: TGTGCCAGCAGCTTGAGTTTTCAGAACACTGAAGCTTTCTTT
cdr3_aa: CASSLSFQNTEAFF

j_call: TRBJ2-1
d_call: NA
v_call: TRBV7-3
clone_size: NA
cdr3_nt: TGTGCCAGCAGCTCTGAGTTCGACAATGAGCAGTTCTTC
cdr3_aa: CASSSEFDNEQFF

j_call: TRBJ1-5
d_call: NA
v_call: TRBV10-3
clone_size: NA
cdr3_nt: TGTGCCATCAGTGAGACAGAAAATCAGCCCCAGCATTTT
cdr3_aa: CAISETENQPQHF

j_call: TRBJ1-2
d_call: NA
v_call: TRBV7-9
clone_size: NA
cdr3_nt: TGTGCCAGCAGCTTCGACAGTAACTATGGCTACACCTTC
cdr3_aa: CASSFDSNYGYTF

j_call: TRBJ1-2
d_call: NA
v_call: TRBV5-4
clone_size: NA
cdr3_nt: TGTGCCAGCAGCCCCCCCGTAGGGGCGCCAGGTGGCTACACCTTC
cdr3_aa: CASSPPVGAPGGYTF

j_call: TRBJ1-2
d_call: NA
v_call: TRBV6-5
clone_size: NA
cdr3_nt: TGTGCCAGCAGGACCCTTAGAAACTATGGCTACACCTTC
cdr3_aa: CASRTLRNYGYTF

j_call: TRBJ1-1
d_call: NA
v_call: TRBV6-5
clone_size: once
cdr3_nt: TGTGCCAGCACCCCGGACAGGAACACTGAAGCTTTCTTT
cdr3_aa: CASTPDRNTEAFF

j_call: TRBJ2-5
d_call: NA
v_call: TRBV3-1/TRBV3-2
clone_size: NA
cdr3_nt: TGTGCCAGCAGCCAAGATATGGGGTCCGGGAAGACCCAGTACTTC
cdr3_aa: CASSQDMGSGKTQYF

j_call: TRBJ1-2
d_call: NA
v_call: TRBV5-4
clone_size: NA
cdr3_nt: TGTGCCAGCAGCCCTCAGGGACTCCGATATGGCTACACCTTC
cdr3_aa: CASSPQGLRYGYTF

j_call: TRBJ2-5
d_call: NA
v_call: TRBV9
clone_size: NA
cdr3_nt: TGTGCCAGCAGGCCACTAGCATTCGAGACCCAGTACTTC
cdr3_aa: CASRPLAFETQYF

j_call: TRBJ2-1
d_call: NA
v_call: TRBV7-9
clone_size: NA
cdr3_nt: TGTGCCAGCAGCCTACCTGGGAAGGGCAATGAGCAGTTCTTC
cdr3_aa: CASSLPGKGNEQFF

j_call: TRBJ2-7
d_call: TRBD2
v_call: TRBV4-1
clone_size: NA
cdr3_nt: TGCGCCAGCAGCCAAGTGGCTACTAGCGGCGACGAGCAGTACTTC
cdr3_aa: CASSQVATSGDEQYF

j_call: TRBJ1-1
d_call: TRBD1
v_call: TRBV6-5
clone_size: NA
cdr3_nt: TGTGCCAGCAGTTACCCCGGACAGGAGGGGATCGTTTTCTTT
cdr3_aa: CASSYPGQEGIVFF

j_call: TRBJ1-2
d_call: NA
v_call: TRBV28
clone_size: NA
cdr3_nt: TGTGCCAGCAGGGTGGGACTTACTCCCATTGGCTACACCTTC
cdr3_aa: CASRVGLTPIGYTF

j_call: TRBJ1-5
d_call: NA
v_call: TRBV19
clone_size: NA
cdr3_nt: TGTGCCAGTAACGGAGGGGAAGGCAATCAGCCCCAGCATTTT
cdr3_aa: CASNGGEGNQPQHF

j_call: TRBJ2-7
d_call: NA
v_call: TRBV5-1
clone_size: NA
cdr3_nt: TGCGCCAGCAGCTTGGAAGTGGGAGACGAGCAGTACTTC
cdr3_aa: CASSLEVGDEQYF

j_call: TRBJ1-2
d_call: NA
v_call: TRBV9
clone_size: NA
cdr3_nt: TGTGCCAGCAGCGTAGCCCCGGGGCAGGGGATCTATGGCTACACCTTC
cdr3_aa: CASSVAPGQGIYGYTF